The 10 T cell receptor beta chains in this list originate from one sample, sequenced in a study of siplizumab effects on memory and regulatory T cells. Repertoires were generated with immunoSEQ multiplex PCR, while TCRdb's copy carries only in-frame clones and drops some. Among about 1,100 clones, over 70% were seen once, and the ten largest hold under 75%. The sequenced sample consisted of TEMRA CD8+ T cells sorted from blood. Indicated subset: unstimulated CD8+ CD45RA+ effector memory T cells. These TCRs come from a human donor in good health.

V is TRBV12-1 and J is TRBJ1-4. TRBV12-1 is an annotated pseudogene. CDR3 length: 17 amino acids. CDR3 region: CASSFPPFGATNEKLFF. The CDR3 DNA reads TGTGCCAGCAGCTTTCCCCCTTTTGGGGCAACTAATGAAAAACTGTTTTTT.

This clone came up once. The CDR3 bases are TGTGCCAGCAGTTTATGTAGAAAGACCTATGGCTACACCTTC. Translating gives CASSLCRKTYGYTF. The V gene is TRBV6-5, the J gene TRBJ1-2, with no clear D. The germline V gene has CDR1 MNHEY and CDR2 SVGAGI. The V gene lost 4 bases and the J gene lost 4 bases, with 13 bases spanning the gap. This CDR3 contains 14 residues.

This chain joins TRBV7-8 and TRBJ2-5; D remains ambiguous. This CDR3 comprises 14 residues. V was shortened by 5 bases and J by 1 base, with 11 bases between the two germline ends. Germline CDR1 reads SGHVS; CDR2 reads FQNEAQ. The CDR3 region is CASSQILLQETQYF. In nucleotides, the CDR3 is TGTGCCAGCAGCCAAATTCTGCTCCAAGAGACCCAGTACTTC. The whole variable domain, remainder taken from reference TRBV7-8 and TRBJ2-5, is GAGVSQSPRYKVAKRGQDVALRCDPISGHVSLFWYQQALGQGPEFLTYFQNEAQLDKSGLPSDRFFAERPEGSVSTLKIQRTQQEDSAVYLCASSQILLQETQYFGPGTRLLVL.

This rearrangement joins TRBV6-5 to TRBJ2-7, with 9 bases aligning to TRBD2. The CDR3 covers 15 residues. CDR1 and CDR2 (germline): MNHEY, SVGAGI. J was trimmed by 0 bases and V by 6 bases; bases with no gene match: 6. The chain's CDR3 is CASSLAGDSSYEQYF. The CDR3 nucleotides read TGTGCCAGCAGCTTAGCGGGGGACTCCTCCTACGAGCAGTACTTC.

The chain recombines TRBV29-1 with TRBJ2-7, with TRBD2 matching over 13 bases. V was pared by 6 bases and J by 3 bases, with 5 bases of the junction left unmatched. CDR1 and CDR2 (germline): SQVTM, ANQGSEA. This CDR3 has 14 amino acids. CDR3 in DNA: TGCAGCGTAGAGGGACTAGCGGGGATCTACGAGCAGTACTTC. This translates into CSVEGLAGIYEQYF.

The V gene is TRBV7-2, the J gene TRBJ1-1; maybe TRBD1 (6 bases). The germline V gene encodes CDR1 SGHTA and CDR2 FQGNSA. The CDR3 has 16 residues. The V end lost 5 bases, the J end lost 5 bases, and 21 bases lay between the germline ends. The CDR3 is CASSSRGYRGDTEAFF. The CDR3, as DNA: TGTGCCAGCAGCAGTAGGGGGTACCGGGGTGATACTGAAGCTTTCTTT.

The chain uses TRBV11-1 and TRBJ2-7; D gene ambiguous. Germline CDR1 and CDR2: SGHAT and FQDESV (reference sequence). The V and J ends lost 2 bases and 3 bases respectively, with 11 bases between them. This CDR3 spans 14 amino acids. CDR3 in amino acids: CASSLMSGLYEQYF. The CDR3 nucleotides are TGTGCCAGCAGCTTAATGTCGGGCCTCTACGAGCAGTACTTC.

The gene calls are TRBV5-1 and TRBJ2-5; TRBD2 matches 9 bases. The CDR3 has 20 residues. V gave up 4 bases and J gave up 0 bases; unmatched junction bases: 19. The germline CDR1 and CDR2 sequences are SGHRS and YFSETQ. CDR3 loop: CASSPLPPSGVRPYQETQYF. The CDR3 nucleotides read TGCGCCAGCAGCCCCCTACCACCTAGCGGGGTCCGACCGTACCAAGAGACCCAGTACTTC.

The chain employs TRBV29-1 and TRBJ2-7; 11 bases fit TRBD1. The CDR3 is 14 amino acids. Trimming took 7 bases from V and 2 from J; bases not matched to a gene: 7. Germline assignment: CDR1 SQVTM and CDR2 ANQGSEA. CDR3 nucleotide sequence: TGCAGCGCCTGGACAGGGGGCAACCCCTACGAGCAGTACTTC. Its translation is CSAWTGGNPYEQYF.

The chain uses TRBV5-1 and TRBJ2-7; 10 positions match TRBD1. The J segment lost 3 bases and the V segment lost 5 bases, leaving 5 bases of the junction unmatched. Germline V gene sequence: CDR1 SGHRS, CDR2 YFSETQ. The CDR3 covers 14 residues. CDR3 bases: TGCGCCAGCAGTCCCGGGACAGGGGACTACGAGCAGTACTTC. Protein sequence: CASSPGTGDYEQYF.